This TCR beta chain originates from a study of shared clonotypes between healthy human individuals. Study background: Three plates were used per donor for CD4 naive, three for CD4 memory, two for CD8 naive and one for CD8 memory.

Profiled with immunoSEQ multiplex PCR; TCRdb holds only in-frame clones, not every one. Of over 950,000 clones in the sample, roughly 80% were seen once. J lost 5 bases, V lost 3 bases, and 3 bases had no gene match. Germline CDR1 is MGHRA and CDR2 is YSYEKL. This CDR3 contains 15 residues. The origin of this receptor is a man aged 18 to 29 in good health. Some clones in this sample may be carry-over from other donors' samples. The chain is built from TRBV4-1 and TRBJ2-5, with 13 bases lining up with TRBD2. Sequenced input: memory CD4+ T cells from PBMCs. Noted subset: CD45RA-negative fraction. The CDR3 DNA is TGCGCCAGCAGCCAGACTAGCGGGAGGATGGAGACCCAGTACTTC. Residues: CASSQTSGRMETQYF.